These T cell receptor beta chains were read from a single sample in a study of T cell responses to AZD1222 COVID-19 vaccine. TCRdb's table, derived via immunoSEQ multiplex PCR, lists solely in-frame clones and lacks some. The data contain 95,000 to 150,000 clones, roughly 91% of them seen just once; the ten biggest clones take up almost 4.5%. The specimen was peripheral blood, collected on day 0 of AZD1222 vaccination. These receptor sequences come from an adult in good health. CDR3s include the opening cysteine and the closing phenylalanine or tryptophan. Each record gives: V gene, D gene, clone size, J gene, CDR3 DNA, CDR3 protein. A D gene is named only where the DNA matches it firmly. Rows may omit the clone size; those that give it use once, few, many or a size class.

>TRBV5-6|-|-|TRBJ2-5
TGTGCCAGCACGCTTGTCCGGTATGCGGAAGAGACCCAGTACTTC
CASTLVRYAEETQYF
>TRBV6-6|-|-|TRBJ2-7
TGTGCCAGCAGTTACTCCCGTGGGCGCCATCAGGGGCAGTACTTC
CASSYSRGRHQGQYF
>TRBV15|-|-|TRBJ2-5
TGTGCCACCAGCAGAGCAACGGGCCGGTTTCAAGAGACCCAGTACTTC
CATSRATGRFQETQYF
>TRBV5-1|-|-|TRBJ2-1
TGCGCCAGCAGCTTCCTACTGTCGGGTTATGAGCAGTTCTTC
CASSFLLSGYEQFF
>TRBV19|-|-|TRBJ1-1
TGTGCCAGTAGTCCTCAAGGTCTCGGGCTCACTGAAGCTTTCTTT
CASSPQGLGLTEAFF
>TRBV2|TRBD1|-|TRBJ1-6
TGTGCCAGCAGACAGGGGGCGCCTAATTCACCCCTCCACTTT
CASRQGAPNSPLHF
>TRBV7-2|-|-|TRBJ1-6
TGTGCCAGCAGCTTAGAGAGGCAGTCCAATTCACCCCTCCACTTT
CASSLERQSNSPLHF
>TRBV19|-|-|TRBJ2-1
TGTGCCAGTAGTTCCACGCGCGGGAATGAGCAGTTCTTC
CASSSTRGNEQFF
>TRBV7-2|TRBD1|-|TRBJ2-7
TGTGCCAGCAGCTTAGCGGACAGGCCACCGAGGAACTTC
CASSLADRPPRNF
>TRBV10-3|-|-|TRBJ1-5
TGTGCCATCAGTGGGGGTTATAGCAATCAGCCCCAGCATTTT
CAISGGYSNQPQHF
>TRBV3-1/TRBV3-2|TRBD1|many|TRBJ1-2
TGTGCCAGCAGCTCCGGGACAGGGGCGTATTTGGGAGGCTACACCTTC
CASSSGTGAYLGGYTF
>TRBV6-5|-|-|TRBJ1-2
TGTGCCAGCAGTTACTCGGGCCATGGCTACACCTTC
CASSYSGHGYTF
>TRBV7-8|-|-|TRBJ1-1
TGTGCCAGCAGCGCCGCGAACACTGAAGCTTTCTTT
CASSAANTEAFF
>TRBV6-1|-|many|TRBJ1-5
TGTGCCAGCAGTGAATTGGGGAATCAGCCCCAGCATTTT
CASSELGNQPQHF
>TRBV10-3|TRBD1|once|TRBJ1-2
TGTGCCATCAGGGACAGGGGGACTAACTATGGCTACACCTTC
CAIRDRGTNYGYTF
>TRBV23-1|-|-|TRBJ1-1
TGCGCCATCCCTGAAGGGGCATTGGAAAGTGAAGCTTTCTTT
CAIPEGALESEAFF
>TRBV12-3/TRBV12-4|-|-|TRBJ1-1
TGTGCCAGCAGTTTAGGAGCTACTGAAGCTTTCTTT
CASSLGATEAFF
>TRBV5-1|-|-|TRBJ2-7
TGCGCCAGCAGCTGGGCCAGTGCAGGGCGAATGAGCGAGCAGTACTTC
CASSWASAGRMSEQYF
>TRBV28|-|-|TRBJ1-2
TGTGCCAGCAGTCCCCGATTTAACTATGGCTACACCTTC
CASSPRFNYGYTF
>TRBV19|-|-|TRBJ1-1
TGTGCCAGTAGGTCGCAGGGGCCTAACACTGAAGCTTTCTTT
CASRSQGPNTEAFF
>TRBV6-1|TRBD1|-|TRBJ1-6
TGTGCCAGCAGTGAAATAGGGCAGGGGGCAAGCTCACCCCTCCACTTT
CASSEIGQGASSPLHF
>TRBV6-5|-|-|TRBJ1-2
TGTGCCAGCATTTCGGGGGGTTCGGGAGGCTACACCTTC
CASISGGSGGYTF
>TRBV5-4|TRBD1|-|TRBJ1-4
TGTGCCAGCAGCTTGGAGGACAGGGAAGATGAAAAACTGTTTTTT
CASSLEDREDEKLFF
>TRBV6-6|-|-|TRBJ1-3
TGTGCCAGCAGTCTACGAAGCTCTGGAAACACCATATATTTT
CASSLRSSGNTIYF
>TRBV29-1|TRBD2|-|TRBJ2-5
TGCAGCGTTGGACTAGCGGGAGTCATGAGAGAGACCCAGTACTTC
CSVGLAGVMRETQYF
>TRBV29-1|TRBD1|-|TRBJ1-2
TGCAGCGTTGGTACCGGGACAGGATATGGCTACACCTTC
CSVGTGTGYGYTF
>TRBV10-3|-|-|TRBJ2-2
TGTGCCCTGCAAGCGGACCCGAACACCGGGGAGCTGTTTTTT
CALQADPNTGELFF
>TRBV3-1/TRBV3-2|-|few|TRBJ1-5
TGTGCCAGCAGCCAAGGCGGAGTAAATCAGCCCCAGCATTTT
CASSQGGVNQPQHF
>TRBV6-5|TRBD2|-|TRBJ2-3
TGTGCCAGCAGGGTTCGGCGGGAGTTCCCAGATACGCAGTATTTT
CASRVRREFPDTQYF
>TRBV6-5|TRBD2|-|TRBJ2-3
TGTGCCAGCAGTCAGGCGGGGGGCACAGATACGCAGTATTTT
CASSQAGGTDTQYF
>TRBV6-5|-|once|TRBJ2-7
TGTGCCAGCAGTACACAGGTCTCCTACGAGCAGTACTTC
CASSTQVSYEQYF
>TRBV7-2|-|-|TRBJ1-1
TGTGCCAGCAGCTTAGGAGATGGAAGGGGGATTACTGAAGCTTTCTTT
CASSLGDGRGITEAFF